What follows are 28 T cell receptor beta chains derived from one specimen sequenced in a study of OX40 agonist ivuxolimab in advanced cancers. TCRdb keeps only in-frame clones here, not all; method: immunoSEQ multiplex PCR. This sample yields about 63,000 clones, of which 70% to 90% are seen a single time; more than 0.55% belongs to the top ten. This sample comprised CD4+ or CD8+ T cells sorted from blood, obtained in a trial of the OX40 agonist ivuxolimab. The receptors were gathered from an adult with an advanced solid tumor such as melanoma, head and neck, liver or kidney cancer.

This chain uses TRBV7-3 with TRBJ2-3, with D unclear. The CDR3 is made up of 14 amino acids. V lost 2 bases to trimming and J lost 0 bases, with 6 bases between them. Germline V CDR1 and CDR2: SGHTA, FQGTGA. The CDR3 sequence: CASSLALSTDTQYF. CDR3 bases: TGTGCCAGCAGCTTAGCCTTGAGCACAGATACGCAGTATTTT.

This sequence joins TRBV6-1 and TRBJ2-7; D is perhaps TRBD2 (5 bases). The CDR3 spans 15 residues. CDR1 and CDR2 from the germline V gene are MNHNS and SASEGT. V was trimmed by 6 bases and J by 1 base, leaving 16 bases between them. The CDR3 region is CASSGIASVSYEQYF. As DNA, the CDR3 is TGTGCCAGCAGCGGGATAGCGTCGGTTTCCTACGAGCAGTACTTC.

Here the CDR3 DNA reads TGTGCCAGCAGCCAAGATTCAGGGGGCACGCAGTATTTT. Translating it yields CASSQDSGGTQYF. The rearrangement joins TRBV14 to TRBJ2-3; 8 bases are a match to TRBD1. V gave up 0 bases and J gave up 9 bases; unmatched junction bases: 2. The CDR3 runs 13 residues. In germline, CDR1 is SGHDN, CDR2 FVKESK.

V and J are TRBV5-6 and TRBJ2-5, with a possible D match to TRBD1 (6 bases). Trimming took 0 bases from V and 6 from J, leaving 15 bases between them. The CDR3 is 15 residues long. Germline CDR1 SGHDT, CDR2 YYEEEE. CDR3 region: CASSLVGARSKTQYF. CDR3 in DNA: TGTGCCAGCAGCTTGGTGGGGGCGCGTTCAAAGACCCAGTACTTC.

The chain uses TRBV21-1 and TRBJ2-3. TRBV21-1 is flagged as a pseudogene. CDR3 size: 15 residues. The CDR3 DNA sequence: TGTGCCAGCAGCAAGGGGATTCCGTGGATCGGTACGCAGTATTTT. Encoded protein: CASSKGIPWIGTQYF.

V gene TRBV5-1 combines with J gene TRBJ2-7; D is perhaps TRBD1 or TRBD2 (5 bases each). CDR1 SGHRS and CDR2 YFSETQ come from the germline V gene. Trimming took 5 bases from V and 2 from J, leaving 17 bases between them. This CDR3 is built from 15 residues. In nucleotides, the CDR3 is TGCGCCAGCAGTTACACGGGACGGGGAGCCTACGAGCAGTACTTC. Translated, it gives CASSYTGRGAYEQYF. Using reference TRBV5-1 and TRBJ2-7 for the parts outside the CDR3, the full variable domain is KAGVTQTPRYLIKTRGQQVTLSCSPISGHRSVSWYQQTPGQGLQFLFEYFSETQRNKGNFPGRFSGRQFSNSRSEMNVSTLELGDSALYLCASSYTGRGAYEQYFGPGTRLTVT.

The chain combines TRBV19 with TRBJ2-7, with TRBD2 matching 13 bases. Germline V lookup: CDR1 LNHDA, CDR2 SQIVND (reference sequence). Losses at the gene ends were 4 bases for V and 3 bases for J; bases not matched to a gene: 6. The CDR3 length is 16 residues. This CDR3 is CASSRTGTSGNYEQYF. CDR3 bases: TGTGCCAGTAGTAGAACCGGGACTAGCGGGAACTACGAGCAGTACTTC. Supplemented by reference TRBV19 and TRBJ2-7, the full variable domain reads DGGITQSPKYLFRKEGQNVTLSCEQNLNHDAMYWYRQDPGQGLRLIYYSQIVNDFQKGDIAEGYSVSREKKESFPLTVTSAQKNPTAFYLCASSRTGTSGNYEQYFGPGTRLTVT.

J is TRBJ2-5 and V is TRBV5-1, with 14 bases fitting TRBD2. The junction had 13 bases not matched to a gene; V was cut back by 4 bases and J by 5 bases. CDR1 and CDR2 (germline): SGHRS, YFSETQ. The CDR3 covers 18 residues. CDR3 coding DNA: TGCGCCAGCAGCCCCGGGACTAGCGGGAGTCACTACCGGGAGACCCAGTACTTC. Amino acids: CASSPGTSGSHYRETQYF.

The chain couples TRBV30 to TRBJ1-6; TRBD1 agrees at 9 bases. From germline, CDR1 is GTSNPN and CDR2 SVGIG (reference sequence). The CDR3 contains 14 residues. J gave up 7 bases and V 1 base, and 2 bases lay outside the gene matches. The CDR3 DNA reads TGTGCCTGGAGTGAAGACAGGGGGAATTCACCCCTCCACTTT. This gives the protein CAWSEDRGNSPLHF.

This chain uses TRBV2 with TRBJ1-1; 8 bases line up with TRBD1. The CDR3 is made up of 12 amino acids. Unmatched junction bases numbered 1, after V lost 9 bases and J lost 1 base. The germline V gene has CDR1 SNHLY and CDR2 FYNNEI. The CDR3 sequence is CARGTGNTEAFF. CDR3 in DNA: TGTGCCAGGGGGACAGGGAACACTGAAGCTTTCTTT.

The chain has TRBV7-2 and TRBJ2-3; 10 bases line up with TRBD2. This CDR3 spans 16 amino acids. Unmatched junction bases numbered 5, after V lost 3 bases and J lost 2 bases. Germline V gives CDR1 SGHTA, CDR2 FQGNSA. The CDR3 is CASSFLAGAATDTQYF. CDR3 coding DNA: TGTGCCAGCAGCTTTCTAGCGGGAGCCGCCACAGATACGCAGTATTTT.

The J gene is TRBJ2-7, the V gene TRBV6-1; TRBD2 aligns across 8 bases. The CDR3 has 13 amino acids. Germline V gives CDR1 MNHNS, CDR2 SASEGT. Trimming removed 8 bases from V and 2 bases from J; junction bases left unmatched: 5. In DNA, the CDR3 is TGTGCCAGCCGGGAGGGATCCCCCTACGAGCAGTACTTC. Protein sequence: CASREGSPYEQYF.

This chain links TRBV11-2 with TRBJ1-3; 7 bases line up with TRBD1. The CDR3 is made up of 17 amino acids. The ends lost 2 bases at V and 0 bases at J; junction bases unmatched: 7. CDR1 and CDR2 (germline): SGHAT, FQNNGV. The CDR3 bases are TGTGCCAGCAGCTTAAGTTCAGGGGGAAGCTCTGGAAACACCATATATTTT. It specifies CASSLSSGGSSGNTIYF. The full variable domain, in which reference TRBV11-2 and TRBJ1-3 provide the parts outside the CDR3, is EAGVAQSPRYKIIEKRQSVAFWCNPISGHATLYWYQQILGQGPKLLIQFQNNGVVDDSQLPKDRFSAERLKGVDSTLKIQPAKLEDSAVYLCASSLSSGGSSGNTIYFGEGSWLTVV.

This chain joins TRBV6-6 and TRBJ2-3, with 8 bases fitting TRBD2. The germline gives CDR1 MNHNY, CDR2 SVGAGI (reference sequence). The CDR3 covers 15 residues. Losses at the gene ends were 6 bases for V and 3 bases for J; bases not matched to a gene: 8. This chain's CDR3 is CASRQAGVYTDTQYF. In DNA, the CDR3 is TGTGCCAGCAGGCAAGCGGGAGTATATACAGATACGCAGTATTTT.

V gene TRBV28 combines with J gene TRBJ1-1, with TRBD1 identical over 8 bases. Looked up from germline, CDR1 is MDHEN and CDR2 is SYDVKM. Germline trimming cut 7 bases from V and 11 bases from J; bases unmatched to any gene: 3. This CDR3 has 10 residues. CDR3 sequence (DNA): TGTGCCAGCATCCAGGGGGCGGCTTTCTTT. This codes for CASIQGAAFF.

DNA for the CDR3: TGTGCCAGCAGCTTTGATAGAGGCCCGGACAGGAGGAATCAGCCCCAGCATTTT. As protein: CASSFDRGPDRRNQPQHF. The chain links TRBV7-9 to TRBJ1-5, with 7 bases matching TRBD1. Trimming cost V 3 bases and J 4 bases; bases outside gene matches: 15. Per germline, CDR1 SEHNR and CDR2 FQNEAQ (reference sequence). The CDR3 consists of 18 residues. The complete variable domain, with remaining parts taken from reference TRBV7-9 and TRBJ1-5, reads DTGVSQNPRHKITKRGQNVTFRCDPISEHNRLYWYRQTLGQGPEFLTYFQNEAQLEKSRLLSDRFSAERPKGSFSTLEIQRTEQGDSAMYLCASSFDRGPDRRNQPQHFGDGTRLSIL.

In its sample, this clone was seen once. The chain has TRBV7-6 and TRBJ2-3; TRBD2 matches 8 bases. The CDR3 contains 17 residues. Unmatched junction bases numbered 11, after V lost 3 bases and J lost 3 bases. CDR1 is SGHVS, CDR2 FNYEAQ, per germline. The chain's CDR3 is CASSFEAAGGGTDTQYF. The CDR3 nucleotides are TGTGCCAGCAGCTTTGAGGCGGCGGGAGGAGGAACAGATACGCAGTATTTT.

This clone is a singleton in its sample. This chain links TRBV19 with TRBJ1-5; 7 nucleotides align to TRBD1. The germline V gene has CDR1 LNHDA and CDR2 SQIVND (reference sequence). Trimming cost V 1 base and J 2 bases; bases outside gene matches: 8. The CDR3 is 17 amino acids. The DNA for the CDR3 is TGTGCCAGTAGTATAGGCCTACAGGGGTATGGCAATCAGCCCCAGCATTTT. Translation: CASSIGLQGYGNQPQHF. The complete variable domain, with remaining parts taken from reference TRBV19 and TRBJ1-5, reads DGGITQSPKYLFRKEGQNVTLSCEQNLNHDAMYWYRQDPGQGLRLIYYSQIVNDFQKGDIAEGYSVSREKKESFPLTVTSAQKNPTAFYLCASSIGLQGYGNQPQHFGDGTRLSIL.

This chain uses TRBV5-1 with TRBJ1-1, with D possibly matching TRBD1 (5 bases). The V end was cut by 4 bases, the J end by 3 bases, with 10 bases between. CDR1 is SGHRS, CDR2 YFSETQ, per germline. The CDR3 extends over 13 amino acids. The CDR3 reads CASSALGDTEAFF. The CDR3 DNA sequence: TGCGCCAGCAGCGCATTAGGGGACACTGAAGCTTTCTTT.

The chain uses TRBV30 and TRBJ2-6, with D tentatively TRBD1 (6 bases). The CDR3 has 15 residues. V shed 3 bases and J shed 3 bases, with 12 bases lying between them. Germline CDR1 and CDR2: GTSNPN and SVGIG (reference sequence). The CDR3 region has the DNA TGTGCCTGGAGAAAGAACAGGGTTGGGGCCAACGTCCTGACTTTC. Translation gives CAWRKNRVGANVLTF.

The CDR3 coding sequence is TGCGCCAGCAGTCAAACCGGGACAGGGGTTTCTTTCCGCTCCTACGAGCAGTACTTC. Translation gives CASSQTGTGVSFRSYEQYF. The chain is built from TRBV23-1 and TRBJ2-7; 10 bases match TRBD1. TRBV23-1 is treated as an ORF (open reading frame) with a function not yet certain. This CDR3 contains 19 residues. Unmatched junction bases numbered 13, after V lost 2 bases and J lost 0 bases.

The V and J genes are TRBV5-4 and TRBJ2-5, with 10 bases identical to TRBD1. Trimming at V came to 5 bases and at J to 6 bases, leaving 7 bases not matched to a gene. This CDR3 has 14 amino acids. Germline values: CDR1 SGHNT, CDR2 YYREEE (reference sequence). The CDR3: CASSSDRGRQTQYF. CDR3 DNA: TGTGCCAGCAGTTCCGACAGGGGGCGACAGACCCAGTACTTC.

V usage is TRBV6-5 and J usage is TRBJ2-1; the match to TRBD2 covers 13 bases. Germline V gene sequence: CDR1 MNHEY, CDR2 SVGAGI. J gave up 7 bases and V 5 bases, and 5 bases lay outside the gene matches. The CDR3 spans 15 residues. CDR3: CASSLTSGRANEQFF. The DNA of the CDR3 is TGTGCCAGCAGTCTCACTAGCGGGAGGGCAAATGAGCAGTTCTTC.

The chain uses TRBV19 and TRBJ2-2, with 12 bases identical to TRBD1. CDR3 length: 17 residues. Trimming took 10 bases from V and 3 from J; bases not matched to a gene: 12. The germline gives CDR1 LNHDA, CDR2 SQIVND (reference sequence). DNA of the CDR3: TGTGCCACCGAAAGCCCGGGACAGGGGGCTTACACCGGGGAGCTGTTTTTT. Protein sequence: CATESPGQGAYTGELFF.

This clone was seen just once. The J gene is TRBJ2-3, the V gene TRBV5-1; D uncertain. The germline V gene has CDR1 SGHRS and CDR2 YFSETQ. There are 15 residues in the CDR3. The germline V and J ends were trimmed by 0 bases and 1 base, with 9 bases remaining between them. CDR3 amino acids: CASSLVPLRTDTQYF. CDR3 sequence (DNA): TGCGCCAGCAGCTTGGTTCCCCTCCGCACAGATACGCAGTATTTT. The entire variable domain, with the rest obtained from reference TRBV5-1 and TRBJ2-3, is as follows: KAGVTQTPRYLIKTRGQQVTLSCSPISGHRSVSWYQQTPGQGLQFLFEYFSETQRNKGNFPGRFSGRQFSNSRSEMNVSTLELGDSALYLCASSLVPLRTDTQYFGPGTRLTVL.

This chain connects TRBV30 to TRBJ1-3, with TRBD1 identical over 8 bases. The germline V gene encodes CDR1 GTSNPN and CDR2 SVGIG (reference sequence). V trimming: 3 bases; J trimming: 2 bases; junction bases outside the gene matches: 3. This CDR3 has 14 amino acids. The CDR3 loop is CAWRLQGAGNTIYF. In DNA, the CDR3 is TGTGCCTGGAGACTACAGGGGGCTGGAAACACCATATATTTT.

This rearrangement joins TRBV19 to TRBJ1-5, with 8 bases aligning to TRBD1. The CDR3 runs to 15 residues. V was clipped by 0 bases and J by 7 bases; unmatched bases: 5. Germline V lookup: CDR1 LNHDA, CDR2 SQIVND (reference sequence). The CDR3 DNA reads TGTGCCAGTAGTATAGACAGGGGGCCGGACCAGCCCCAGCATTTT. Translating gives CASSIDRGPDQPQHF.

The CDR3 DNA is TGTGCCATCAGCCTCAGCTCTAGCACAGATACGCAGTATTTT. This encodes CAISLSSSTDTQYF. The rearrangement uses TRBV10-3 and TRBJ2-3; D ambiguous. This CDR3 spans 14 amino acids. Germline-derived CDR1 and CDR2 are ENHRY and SYGVKD. The germline V and J ends were trimmed by 6 bases and 0 bases, with 10 bases remaining between them.